This TCR beta chain derives from a study of T cell responses to AZD1222 COVID-19 vaccine. Study-wide results and limits: Spike-spanning, vaccine-associated CD4 TCRs were dominant at 160-218 and 743-854. There were mostly white British donors and more females than males, and clonal diversity was possibly underestimated.

Profiling relied on immunoSEQ multiplex PCR, and the TCRdb table lists in-frame clones only, not all of them. There are about 96,000 clones in the sample; 89% occur only once, and roughly 1.7% lies in the top ten. Germline V CDR1 and CDR2: SGHTA, FQGTGA. This CDR3 comprises 17 residues. Losses at the gene ends were 5 bases for V and 5 bases for J; bases not matched to a gene: 10. Worth noting for this clone: The antigen is undetermined.

This clonotype was obtained from an adult in good health. The sequencing used peripheral blood, collected on day 0 of AZD1222 vaccination. The chain combines TRBV7-3 with TRBJ2-2; 11 bases agree with TRBD2. CDR3 DNA sequence: TGTGCCAGCAGCCCGTCGGGGACTAGCGGCCAGACCGGGGAGCTGTTTTTT. Translating it yields CASSPSGTSGQTGELFF.